This is a list of T cell receptor beta chains from one sample in a study of blood T cell repertoires in COVID-19. This table comes from immunoSEQ multiplex PCR, and its TCRdb copy is limited to in-frame clones, with some not included. Here the sample spans about 280,000 clones, approximately 82% being singletons. Sequenced material: PBMCs or T cells enriched from blood (not recorded which). The receptors stem from a man aged 40-50 years who had been exposed to COVID-19. Both conserved end residues are part of each CDR3. D genes are given only for firm matches. Not every row has a clone size; where given, it reads once, few, many or a size class.

CDR3aa: CASSTTTGGSYNEQFF
CDR3nt: TGTGCCAGCAGCACCACGACAGGGGGCTCCTACAATGAGCAGTTCTTC
d_gene: TRBD1
v_gene: TRBV9
abundance: -
j_gene: TRBJ2-1

CDR3aa: CASSLNGQGGNTIYF
CDR3nt: TGCGCCAGCAGCTTAAACGGACAGGGCGGAAACACCATATATTTT
d_gene: TRBD1
v_gene: TRBV5-1
abundance: -
j_gene: TRBJ1-3

CDR3aa: CAWSAGQTQHF
CDR3nt: TGTGCCTGGAGTGCCGGACAGACCCAGCATTTT
d_gene: -
v_gene: TRBV30
abundance: -
j_gene: TRBJ1-5

CDR3aa: CASSRDRGETQYF
CDR3nt: TGTGCCAGCTCACGAGACAGGGGAGAGACCCAGTACTTC
d_gene: TRBD1
v_gene: TRBV18
abundance: -
j_gene: TRBJ2-5

CDR3aa: CASSLDNAQSKNIQYF
CDR3nt: TGTGCCAGCAGCTTAGATAACGCGCAATCCAAAAACATTCAGTACTTC
d_gene: -
v_gene: TRBV7-3
abundance: -
j_gene: TRBJ2-4

CDR3aa: CASSPTGFGELFF
CDR3nt: TGTGCCAGCAGCCCGACAGGGTTCGGGGAGCTGTTTTTT
d_gene: TRBD1
v_gene: TRBV9
abundance: -
j_gene: TRBJ2-2

CDR3aa: CASSYSRLISGNTIYF
CDR3nt: TGTGCCAGCAGTTACTCGAGACTGATCTCTGGAAACACCATATATTTT
d_gene: -
v_gene: TRBV6-5
abundance: -
j_gene: TRBJ1-3

CDR3aa: CATSREDLGQIKETQYF
CDR3nt: TGTGCCACCAGCAGAGAAGACTTGGGACAGATAAAAGAGACCCAGTACTTC
d_gene: TRBD1
v_gene: TRBV15
abundance: -
j_gene: TRBJ2-5

CDR3aa: CASSEVEINTEAFF
CDR3nt: TGCGCCAGCAGTGAGGTCGAGATAAACACTGAAGCTTTCTTT
d_gene: -
v_gene: TRBV10-2
abundance: once
j_gene: TRBJ1-1

CDR3aa: CAWGTSGSNEQFF
CDR3nt: TGTGCCTGGGGGACTAGTGGGTCTAATGAGCAGTTCTTC
d_gene: TRBD2
v_gene: TRBV30
abundance: -
j_gene: TRBJ2-1

CDR3aa: CASQDGGRTDTQYF
CDR3nt: TGTGCCTCCCAAGACGGGGGACGCACAGATACGCAGTATTTT
d_gene: -
v_gene: TRBV28
abundance: -
j_gene: TRBJ2-3

CDR3aa: CASSPTSGRWYEQYF
CDR3nt: TGTGCCAGCAGCCCCACTAGCGGGAGGTGGTACGAGCAGTACTTC
d_gene: TRBD2
v_gene: TRBV7-9
abundance: -
j_gene: TRBJ2-7

CDR3aa: CASSTWGNTIYF
CDR3nt: TGTGCCAGCAGTACTTGGGGAAACACCATATATTTT
d_gene: -
v_gene: TRBV12-3/TRBV12-4
abundance: -
j_gene: TRBJ1-3

CDR3aa: CASSFRGVYGYTF
CDR3nt: TGTGCCAGCAGTTTCAGGGGAGTCTATGGCTACACCTTC
d_gene: -
v_gene: TRBV27
abundance: -
j_gene: TRBJ1-2

CDR3aa: CASSDWGEGNTIYF
CDR3nt: TGTGCCAGCAGTGATTGGGGAGAGGGAAACACCATATATTTT
d_gene: -
v_gene: TRBV6-1
abundance: -
j_gene: TRBJ1-3

CDR3aa: CASSDLRGPKPQHF
CDR3nt: TGTGCCAGCAGTGACCTGCGGGGTCCGAAGCCCCAGCATTTT
d_gene: -
v_gene: TRBV6-1
abundance: -
j_gene: TRBJ1-5

CDR3aa: CASSEGTPPSQFF
CDR3nt: TGTGCCAGCAGTGAAGGGACACCTCCGTCGCAGTTCTTC
d_gene: -
v_gene: TRBV6-1
abundance: -
j_gene: TRBJ2-1

CDR3aa: CATSRESGGQFF
CDR3nt: TGTGCCACCAGCAGAGAGTCGGGGGGCCAGTTCTTC
d_gene: -
v_gene: TRBV15
abundance: -
j_gene: TRBJ2-1

CDR3aa: CASSLVRGKLFF
CDR3nt: TGTGCCAGCAGCTTAGTGCGGGGAAAACTGTTTTTT
d_gene: -
v_gene: TRBV7-8
abundance: -
j_gene: TRBJ1-4

CDR3aa: CAWGEHRGNTEAFF
CDR3nt: TGTGCCTGGGGGGAACACAGGGGGAACACTGAAGCTTTCTTT
d_gene: TRBD1
v_gene: TRBV30
abundance: -
j_gene: TRBJ1-1

CDR3aa: CASRPGVANEQFF
CDR3nt: TGTGCCAGCAGACCAGGAGTAGCGAATGAGCAGTTCTTC
d_gene: -
v_gene: TRBV11-2
abundance: -
j_gene: TRBJ2-1

CDR3aa: CASSSTSGRAADTQYF
CDR3nt: TGTGCCAGCAGCTCAACTAGCGGGAGGGCAGCAGATACGCAGTATTTT
d_gene: TRBD2
v_gene: TRBV11-3
abundance: -
j_gene: TRBJ2-3

CDR3aa: CASSLGHDQPQHF
CDR3nt: TGTGCCAGCAGCCTCGGACACGATCAGCCCCAGCATTTT
d_gene: -
v_gene: TRBV7-9
abundance: -
j_gene: TRBJ1-5

CDR3aa: CASTPGMNTEAFF
CDR3nt: TGTGCCAGCACCCCAGGGATGAACACTGAAGCTTTCTTT
d_gene: -
v_gene: TRBV6-5
abundance: once
j_gene: TRBJ1-1

CDR3aa: CASNRPGGGYTF
CDR3nt: TGTGCCAGCAACCGCCCTGGCGGTGGCTACACCTTC
d_gene: -
v_gene: TRBV6-5
abundance: -
j_gene: TRBJ1-2

CDR3aa: CASGFPGPNIQYF
CDR3nt: TGTGCTAGTGGTTTTCCAGGGCCTAACATTCAGTACTTC
d_gene: -
v_gene: TRBV12-5
abundance: -
j_gene: TRBJ2-4

CDR3aa: CASSQGESSGGNFQETQYF
CDR3nt: TGTGCCAGCAGCCAAGGGGAATCGTCGGGAGGGAACTTTCAAGAGACCCAGTACTTC
d_gene: TRBD2
v_gene: TRBV4-2
abundance: -
j_gene: TRBJ2-5

CDR3aa: CASRTDRALNYGYTF
CDR3nt: TGTGCCAGCAGAACAGACAGGGCCTTGAACTATGGCTACACCTTC
d_gene: TRBD1
v_gene: TRBV5-4
abundance: few
j_gene: TRBJ1-2

CDR3aa: CASSFTGGRDTQYF
CDR3nt: TGTGCCAGCAGTTTCACGGGCGGGAGAGATACGCAGTATTTT
d_gene: TRBD2
v_gene: TRBV6-6
abundance: -
j_gene: TRBJ2-3

CDR3aa: CSATGESSEQYF
CDR3nt: TGCAGCGCTACAGGGGAATCCTCCGAGCAGTACTTC
d_gene: TRBD1
v_gene: TRBV29-1
abundance: -
j_gene: TRBJ2-7

CDR3aa: CASSGYRGETQYF
CDR3nt: TGTGCCAGCAGTGGGTATCGGGGAGAGACCCAGTACTTC
d_gene: -
v_gene: TRBV6-6
abundance: -
j_gene: TRBJ2-5

CDR3aa: CASPPSGASGIYHEQFF
CDR3nt: TGTGCCAGCCCGCCTTCCGGGGCTAGCGGGATCTACCATGAGCAGTTCTTC
d_gene: TRBD2
v_gene: TRBV28
abundance: -
j_gene: TRBJ2-1

CDR3aa: CASSFSGTAYEQYF
CDR3nt: TGTGCCAGCAGCTTCTCGGGGACAGCCTACGAGCAGTACTTC
d_gene: TRBD1
v_gene: TRBV11-2
abundance: few
j_gene: TRBJ2-7

CDR3aa: CASREARDSFTDTQYF
CDR3nt: TGTGCCAGCAGGGAGGCCCGGGACTCCTTCACAGATACGCAGTATTTT
d_gene: -
v_gene: TRBV2
abundance: -
j_gene: TRBJ2-3

CDR3aa: CASSLQTGSQETQYF
CDR3nt: TGTGCTAGCAGCTTACAGACAGGGTCCCAAGAGACCCAGTACTTC
d_gene: TRBD1
v_gene: TRBV7-7
abundance: -
j_gene: TRBJ2-5

CDR3aa: CASSLQGRNEQFF
CDR3nt: TGTGCCAGCAGCTTACAGGGGCGGAATGAGCAGTTCTTC
d_gene: -
v_gene: TRBV11-2
abundance: -
j_gene: TRBJ2-1

CDR3aa: CASSLSPQTGPGNTEAFF
CDR3nt: TGTGCCAGCAGTTTATCGCCCCAGACAGGGCCTGGGAACACTGAAGCTTTCTTT
d_gene: TRBD1
v_gene: TRBV27
abundance: -
j_gene: TRBJ1-1

CDR3aa: CASSSSWTATDTQYF
CDR3nt: TGTGCCAGCAGCTCTTCATGGACAGCTACAGATACGCAGTATTTT
d_gene: -
v_gene: TRBV5-8
abundance: -
j_gene: TRBJ2-3

CDR3aa: CSATGGWEQFF
CDR3nt: TGCAGCGCGACAGGGGGATGGGAGCAGTTCTTC
d_gene: TRBD1
v_gene: TRBV29-1
abundance: -
j_gene: TRBJ2-1

CDR3aa: CASSIGDRYNEQFF
CDR3nt: TGTGCCAGTAGTATTGGGGACAGGTACAATGAGCAGTTCTTC
d_gene: TRBD1
v_gene: TRBV19
abundance: -
j_gene: TRBJ2-1

CDR3aa: CATTTNSTGQAGTGELFF
CDR3nt: TGTGCCACCACAACCAATAGTACGGGACAGGCGGGCACCGGGGAGCTGTTTTTT
d_gene: -
v_gene: TRBV21-1
abundance: -
j_gene: TRBJ2-2

CDR3aa: CASSRAGAGDTIYF
CDR3nt: TGTGCCAGCAGCCGCGCGGGGGCGGGAGACACCATATATTTT
d_gene: -
v_gene: TRBV11-2
abundance: once
j_gene: TRBJ1-3

CDR3aa: CARTSAGGSEQYF
CDR3nt: TGTGCCCGGACATCAGCGGGAGGGAGTGAGCAGTACTTC
d_gene: TRBD2
v_gene: TRBV30
abundance: many
j_gene: TRBJ2-7

CDR3aa: CASSAQGGLANEKLFF
CDR3nt: TGTGCCAGCAGTGCTCAAGGGGGCCTGGCTAATGAAAAACTGTTTTTT
d_gene: TRBD1
v_gene: TRBV6-1
abundance: few
j_gene: TRBJ1-4

CDR3aa: CATSRPTSGISGEQFF
CDR3nt: TGTGCCACCAGCAGACCAACTAGCGGGATATCGGGTGAGCAGTTCTTC
d_gene: TRBD2
v_gene: TRBV15
abundance: -
j_gene: TRBJ2-1

CDR3aa: CASSLGVSAVQYF
CDR3nt: TGTGCCAGCAGCTTAGGGGTCAGCGCGGTGCAGTATTTT
d_gene: -
v_gene: TRBV7-2
abundance: -
j_gene: TRBJ2-3

CDR3aa: CAISERGQGVSNTEAFF
CDR3nt: TGTGCCATCAGTGAGCGGGGACAGGGGGTGTCGAACACTGAAGCTTTCTTT
d_gene: TRBD1
v_gene: TRBV10-3
abundance: -
j_gene: TRBJ1-1

CDR3aa: CASSARTGTGVNQPQHF
CDR3nt: TGCGCCAGCAGTGCTCGTACCGGGACAGGGGTCAATCAGCCCCAGCATTTT
d_gene: TRBD1
v_gene: TRBV25-1
abundance: -
j_gene: TRBJ1-5

CDR3aa: CASRQGSSEAFF
CDR3nt: TGTGCCAGCAGACAGGGTTCTTCTGAAGCTTTCTTT
d_gene: -
v_gene: TRBV3-1/TRBV3-2
abundance: -
j_gene: TRBJ1-1

CDR3aa: CAWRLAGSYEQYF
CDR3nt: TGTGCCTGGAGACTAGCGGGAAGCTACGAGCAGTACTTC
d_gene: TRBD2
v_gene: TRBV30
abundance: -
j_gene: TRBJ2-7

CDR3aa: CASSLERSRNTEAFF
CDR3nt: TGTGCCAGCAGCTTGGAGCGATCTCGGAACACTGAAGCTTTCTTT
d_gene: -
v_gene: TRBV5-4
abundance: -
j_gene: TRBJ1-1

CDR3aa: CASSGGNTGNTIYF
CDR3nt: TGTGCCAGCAGCGGAGGGAATACTGGAAACACCATATATTTT
d_gene: -
v_gene: TRBV7-9
abundance: -
j_gene: TRBJ1-3

CDR3aa: CASSLTRAEAFF
CDR3nt: TGTGCCAGCAGTCTAACGAGGGCGGAGGCTTTCTTT
d_gene: -
v_gene: TRBV28
abundance: -
j_gene: TRBJ1-1

CDR3aa: CASSRSSGVGGGTTDTQYF
CDR3nt: TGTGCCAGCAGCCGATCCAGTGGGGTGGGAGGGGGAACCACAGATACGCAGTATTTT
d_gene: -
v_gene: TRBV4-2
abundance: once
j_gene: TRBJ2-3